One sample yielded the 20 T cell receptor beta chains listed below, sequenced in a study of T cell changes during pregnancy in multiple sclerosis. TCRdb keeps only in-frame clones here, not all; method: immunoSEQ multiplex PCR. The sample contains about 55,000 clones, 70% to 90% of which appear only once. The sequencing here drew on CD4+ T cells from peripheral blood mononuclear cells, taken in the first trimester of pregnancy. The receptors come from a female donor with multiple sclerosis, enrolled in a pregnancy study.

The chain joins TRBV7-2 to TRBJ2-1; 14 bases fit TRBD2. V lost 4 bases and J lost 7; bases outside the gene matches: 6. The CDR3 is 16 residues long. Germline values: CDR1 SGHTA, CDR2 FQGNSA. CDR3: CASSYPGTSGRNEQFF. CDR3 bases: TGTGCCAGCAGCTACCCCGGGACTAGCGGGAGAAATGAGCAGTTCTTC.

The chain uses TRBV7-9 and TRBJ2-7; TRBD1 agrees at 10 bases. V was clipped by 3 bases and J by 6 bases; unmatched bases: 8. The CDR3 spans 15 residues. Germline assignment: CDR1 SEHNR and CDR2 FQNEAQ (reference sequence). The CDR3, as DNA: TGTGCCAGCAGCTTGACAGGGGGCGCCCCAACCGAGCAGTACTTC. It is translated as CASSLTGGAPTEQYF.

This chain connects TRBV29-1 to TRBJ1-1, with D perhaps matching TRBD1 (6 bases). This CDR3 is built from 13 residues. V gave up 4 bases and J gave up 0 bases, with 9 bases separating them. The germline CDR1 and CDR2 sequences are SQVTM and ANQGSEA. As DNA, the CDR3 is TGCAGCGTTGTCGGACAGATGAACACTGAAGCTTTCTTT. This codes for CSVVGQMNTEAFF.

The rearrangement links TRBV19 to TRBJ1-6; 10 bases map to TRBD1. The junction had 5 bases not matched to a gene; V was cut back by 3 bases and J by 9 bases. Germline V lookup: CDR1 LNHDA, CDR2 SQIVND (reference sequence). This CDR3 spans 15 amino acids. CDR3 amino acids: CASSIPWDRGSPLHF. CDR3 bases: TGTGCCAGTAGTATTCCTTGGGACAGGGGTTCACCCCTCCACTTT.

The genes are TRBV1 and TRBJ2-7; TRBD2 reflects the table's D call only, with no check against the DNA. TRBV1 is a pseudogene locus. CDR3 length: 15 amino acids. As DNA, the CDR3 is TGCACCAGCCGAGCCACGGTAGCGGGACGGATTGAGGAGTACTTC. It yields the protein CTSRATVAGRIEEYF.

The V and J genes are TRBV10-3 and TRBJ1-2; D remains unclear. The germline V gene encodes CDR1 ENHRY and CDR2 SYGVKD. The CDR3 is 11 amino acids. Trimming took 8 bases from V and 6 from J, leaving 10 bases between them. The CDR3 sequence is CAIWSSDGYTF. The CDR3 DNA reads TGTGCCATCTGGTCGTCGGATGGCTACACCTTC.

V usage is TRBV11-3 and J usage is TRBJ2-7; D remains unclear. CDR1 is SGHNT and CDR2 is YENEEA in the germline V gene. The CDR3 sequence is 12 residues long. The V and J ends lost 1 base and 7 bases respectively, with 8 bases between them. The CDR3 here is CASSLGPREQYF. DNA of the CDR3: TGTGCCAGCAGCTTAGGTCCGAGAGAGCAGTACTTC.

This clone is a singleton in its sample. The gene calls are TRBV9 and TRBJ2-7; 8 positions agree with TRBD2. V trimming: 2 bases; J trimming: 4 bases; junction bases outside the gene matches: 14. The CDR3 extends over 17 amino acids. Germline CDR1 is SGDLS and CDR2 is YYNGEE. The DNA of the CDR3 is TGTGCCAGCAGCGTCGGGGTTAGCGGGAAGGGGTCGTACGAGCAGTACTTC. Translating it yields CASSVGVSGKGSYEQYF.

This chain joins TRBV20-1 and TRBJ2-2; D possibly corresponds to TRBD1 (6 bases). The CDR3 runs 11 residues. V shed 5 bases and J shed 7 bases, with 8 bases lying between them. The germline CDR1 and CDR2 sequences are DFQATT and SNEGSKA (reference sequence). CDR3 sequence reads: CSAGGGGELFF. The DNA of the CDR3 is TGCAGTGCTGGGGGCGGCGGGGAGCTGTTTTTT.

The chain joins TRBV30 to TRBJ1-4; possibly TRBD1 for D (5 bases). Germline loops: CDR1 GTSNPN, CDR2 SVGIG (reference sequence). V lost 6 bases to trimming and J lost 4 bases, with 12 bases between them. This CDR3 comprises 13 residues. This chain's CDR3 is CACTGSFNEKLFF. In nucleotides, the CDR3 is TGTGCCTGTACAGGCTCTTTTAATGAAAAACTGTTTTTT. Looking up the rest from reference TRBV30 and TRBJ1-4 gives the full variable domain: SQTIHQWPATLVQPVGSPLSLECTVEGTSNPNLYWYRQAAGRGLQLLFYSVGIGQISSEVPQNLSASRPQDRQFILSSKKLLLSDSGFYLCACTGSFNEKLFFGSGTQLSVL.

V and J are TRBV5-1 and TRBJ2-1, with 10 bases fitting TRBD2. Per germline, CDR1 SGHRS and CDR2 YFSETQ. The V and J ends lost 3 bases and 1 base, in that order; junction bases with no gene match: 7. This CDR3 region has 17 residues. CDR3 nucleotide sequence: TGCGCCAGCAGCTGGGGTAGCGGGGGGTCGTCCTACAATGAGCAGTTCTTC. This sequence encodes CASSWGSGGSSYNEQFF.

The chain uses TRBV19 and TRBJ2-3; 8 bases line up with TRBD2. From germline, CDR1 is LNHDA and CDR2 SQIVND (reference sequence). This CDR3 spans 15 amino acids. Unmatched junction bases numbered 4, after V lost 4 bases and J lost 1 base. The CDR3 here is CASSRFSGGTDTQYF. CDR3 nucleotides: TGTGCCAGTAGTAGGTTTAGCGGGGGCACAGATACGCAGTATTTT.

The rearrangement uses TRBV6-5 and TRBJ2-1; TRBD1 might be the D (5 bases). V lost 3 bases and J 3 bases, leaving 15 bases between the germline ends. The germline gives CDR1 MNHEY, CDR2 SVGAGI. The CDR3 is 16 residues long. Here the CDR3 reads CASSYSPRQNYNEQFF. The CDR3 DNA is TGTGCCAGCAGTTATTCCCCCCGACAGAACTACAATGAGCAGTTCTTC.

The chain employs TRBV6-6 and TRBJ1-3, with a tentative D call TRBD1 (6 bases). Between the trimmed V and J ends, which lost 8 bases and 3 bases, there was a span of 17 bases. The CDR3 is made up of 15 amino acids. Germline values: CDR1 MNHNY, CDR2 SVGAGI (reference sequence). CDR3 bases: TGTGCCAGCTCCACCAGGGGAAGAGTTGGAAACACCATATATTTT. It codes for CASSTRGRVGNTIYF.

The chain links TRBV19 to TRBJ2-2; 7 bases agree with TRBD1. The V segment lost 3 bases and the J segment 7 bases; nucleotides outside the gene matches: 8. The CDR3 runs 15 residues. Germline lookup yields CDR1 LNHDA and CDR2 SQIVND (reference sequence). The CDR3 sequence: CASSITGAGGGELFF. The CDR3 nucleotides are TGTGCCAGTAGTATTACAGGGGCGGGCGGCGGGGAGCTGTTTTTT.

The chain has TRBV19 and TRBJ2-1; 9 bases are a match to TRBD2. CDR1 LNHDA and CDR2 SQIVND come from the germline V gene (reference sequence). The CDR3 is 15 residues long. Unmatched junction bases numbered 5, after V lost 5 bases and J lost 3 bases. CDR3 sequence: CASSLSGGFYNEQFF. In DNA form, the CDR3 reads TGTGCCAGTAGTCTAAGCGGGGGGTTCTACAATGAGCAGTTCTTC.

The chain joins TRBV27 to TRBJ2-7, with 8 bases lining up with TRBD1. This CDR3 is 16 amino acids long. V lost 5 bases, J lost 0 bases, and 9 bases stayed unmatched. CDR1 is MNHEY and CDR2 is SMNVEV in the germline V gene (reference sequence). The CDR3 loop is CASSNKGQGRSYEQYF. Here the CDR3 DNA reads TGTGCCAGCAGTAATAAAGGACAGGGACGCTCCTACGAGCAGTACTTC.

The genes are TRBV7-2 and TRBJ1-3, with unresolved D. V lost 4 bases, J lost 0 bases, and 10 bases lay in between. Germline CDR1 reads SGHTA; CDR2 reads FQGNSA. The CDR3 extends over 15 amino acids. The CDR3, as DNA: TGTGCCAGCAGCTCCTCGTTGAGCTCTGGAAACACCATATATTTT. Translation gives CASSSSLSSGNTIYF.

This clone was counted only a few times. V usage is TRBV13 and J usage is TRBJ1-5, with D unclear. Trimming left V 5 bases short and J 6 bases short, with 11 bases between. From germline, CDR1 is PRHDT and CDR2 FYEKMQ (reference sequence). CDR3 length: 13 amino acids. This CDR3 reads CASSLSPGQPQHF. The CDR3 region has the DNA TGTGCCAGCAGCCTCTCCCCAGGTCAGCCCCAGCATTTT.

V is TRBV11-3 and J is TRBJ2-1; D unclear. Germline V gives CDR1 SGHNT, CDR2 YENEEA. V was shortened by 0 bases and J by 10 bases, with 10 bases between the two germline ends. The CDR3 sequence is 13 residues long. CDR3 DNA: TGTGCCAGCAGCTTAGACCATGCTCGGGAGCAGTTCTTC. This sequence encodes CASSLDHAREQFF.